What follows are 20 T cell receptor beta chains derived from one specimen sequenced in a study of human T cells and chemical hapten exposure. One entry per CDR3 protein, called by TCRdb with MiXCR from the RACE reads. This sample has some 77,000 distinct CDR3 sequences, with 10% to 13% found just once. Time point here: patch test 1, 2 weeks after DPC sensitization. Treatment of the sample: therapeutic diphenylcyclopropenone sensitization with weekly scalp DPC. Sample: whole blood, taken in connection with sensitization to the hapten diphenylcyclopropenone (DPC). These receptor sequences come from a woman between 45 and 60 years old with alopecia areata. Some clones in this sample may be carry-over from other donors' samples.

This clonotype was counted only a few times. The chain uses TRBV28 and TRBJ2-5; D is unresolved. The V and J ends lost 5 bases and 5 bases respectively, with 12 bases between them. Germline V gene lookup returns CDR1 MDHEN and CDR2 SYDVKM. The length of the CDR3 is 13 residues. The CDR3 is CASSPLHIETQYF. Written as DNA, the CDR3 is TGTGCCAGCAGTCCTCTCCATATCGAGACCCAGTACTTC.

This chain links TRBV7-3 with TRBJ2-5; no clear D. The ends were cut back, 2 bases at V and 5 bases at J, with 9 bases in the middle. The CDR3 is 13 residues long. Per the germline V gene, CDR1 is SGHTA and CDR2 is FQGTGA. CDR3 nucleotides: TGTGCCAGCAGCTTAGGGAATGGGGAGACCCAGTACTTC. Its translation is CASSLGNGETQYF.

This clonotype was seen more than once but under ten times. This chain joins TRBV14 and TRBJ1-3; D unclear. Germline assignment: CDR1 SGHDN and CDR2 FVKESK. This CDR3 spans 14 amino acids. V gave up 3 bases and J gave up 4 bases, with 10 bases separating them. The CDR3 protein is CASSHGYNGNTIYF. DNA of the CDR3: TGTGCCAGCAGCCACGGTTACAACGGAAACACCATATATTTT.

This rearrangement joins TRBV7-6 to TRBJ2-2; 9 nucleotides agree with TRBD1. V trimming: 3 bases; J trimming: 4 bases; junction bases outside the gene matches: 9. This CDR3 region has 17 residues. Germline V gives CDR1 SGHVS, CDR2 FNYEAQ. The CDR3 reads CASSFTGGPVGTGELFF. In DNA form, the CDR3 reads TGTGCCAGCAGCTTTACAGGGGGCCCGGTGGGCACCGGGGAGCTGTTTTTT.

This clonotype was recorded a few times. The chain is built from TRBV6-2 or TRBV6-3 and TRBJ2-7, with 12 bases fitting TRBD2. Unmatched junction bases numbered 9, after V lost 6 bases and J lost 6 bases. The CDR3 totals 15 residues. From germline, CDR1 is MNHEY and CDR2 SVGEGT. CDR3 sequence reads: CASRIPSGRGSEQYF. DNA of the CDR3: TGTGCCAGCAGGATTCCTAGCGGGAGGGGCTCCGAGCAGTACTTC.

This clonotype was recorded a few times. V gene TRBV30 combines with J gene TRBJ2-5; D not certain. The ends were cut back, 5 bases at V and 4 bases at J, with 5 bases in the middle. In germline, CDR1 is GTSNPN, CDR2 SVGIG (reference sequence). This CDR3 comprises 10 residues. The CDR3 DNA is TGTGCCTGGGCCGGAGAGACCCAGTACTTC. Its protein is CAWAGETQYF.

The chain uses TRBV29-1 and TRBJ2-5; unclear D gene. The CDR3 totals 11 residues. V was shortened by 0 bases and J by 4 bases, with 3 bases between the two germline ends. Per germline, CDR1 SQVTM and CDR2 ANQGSEA. CDR3 nucleotides: TGCAGCGTTGAAGATAGAGAGACCCAGTACTTC. This sequence encodes CSVEDRETQYF.

The rearrangement uses TRBV7-8 and TRBJ1-6; 7 nucleotides line up with TRBD1. This CDR3 has 15 amino acids. The germline CDR1 and CDR2 sequences are SGHVS and FQNEAQ. V dropped 1 base and J dropped 7; count of bases not matched to a gene: 4. The CDR3, as DNA: TGTGCCAGCAGCTTAGGGGACAGCTTAAATTCACCCCTCCACTTT. This gives the protein CASSLGDSLNSPLHF.

This clonotype came up many times. The chain uses TRBV2 and TRBJ2-3; D possibly corresponds to TRBD2 (6 bases). Trimming cost V 6 bases and J 5 bases, with 12 bases left between them. This CDR3 is 13 amino acids long. CDR1 SNHLY and CDR2 FYNNEI come from the germline V gene. The CDR3 here is CASRPGTGDTQYF. Written as DNA, the CDR3 is TGTGCCAGCAGGCCCGGGACTGGAGATACGCAGTATTTT.

DNA of the CDR3: TGTGCCAGCAGCCAAGGAGGGGGGCTTGGAAACACCATATATTTT. Amino acid sequence: CASSQGGGLGNTIYF. J is TRBJ1-3 and V is TRBV14; D is possibly TRBD1 (6 bases). Trimming cost V 1 base and J 3 bases, with 10 bases left between them. This CDR3 is built from 15 residues. Germline V gene data show CDR1 as SGHDN and CDR2 as FVKESK.

V usage is TRBV28 and J usage is TRBJ2-7, with D tentatively TRBD1 (6 bases). The germline V gene encodes CDR1 MDHEN and CDR2 SYDVKM. This CDR3 spans 12 amino acids. Trimming removed 10 bases at V and 6 bases at J, with 16 bases between. The CDR3, as DNA: TGTGCCACCACCCGACAGGTCGGCGAGCAGTACTTC. Its translation: CATTRQVGEQYF.

This clonotype was recorded at least ten times. The CDR3 DNA follows: TGTGCCAGCAGCTTAGTCGTTAGCTCCTACAATGAGCAGTTCTTC. Residues: CASSLVVSSYNEQFF. This chain connects TRBV7-8 to TRBJ2-1, with D hard to call. CDR3 length equals 15 residues. V was shortened by 1 base and J by 0 bases, with 7 bases between the two germline ends. Germline loops: CDR1 SGHVS, CDR2 FQNEAQ.

The gene calls are TRBV7-9 and TRBJ2-5; a possible D gene is TRBD2 (6 bases). CDR3 size: 12 residues. V was trimmed by 3 bases and J by 12 bases, leaving 14 bases between them. Germline CDR1 and CDR2: SEHNR and FQNEAQ (reference sequence). The CDR3 nucleotides read TGTGCCAGCAGCTTGCGTGAGGCTAGCGAGTACTTC. As protein: CASSLREASEYF. Filled out from reference TRBV7-9 and TRBJ2-5, the complete variable domain reads DTGVSQNPRHKITKRGQNVTFRCDPISEHNRLYWYRQTLGQGPEFLTYFQNEAQLEKSRLLSDRFSAERPKGSFSTLEIQRTEQGDSAMYLCASSLREASEYFGPGTRLLVL.

This chain connects TRBV6-2 or TRBV6-3 to TRBJ2-6, with 9 nucleotides matching TRBD1. Germline CDR1 reads MNHEY; CDR2 reads SVGEGT. V dropped 6 bases and J dropped 2; count of bases not matched to a gene: 14. The CDR3 runs to 19 residues. CDR3 DNA: TGTGCCAGCAGCTCCCTTCTTACAGGGGGCCTCACTGGGGCCAACGTCCTGACTTTC. It translates to CASSSLLTGGLTGANVLTF.

The table lists this clonotype with a few counts. The genes are TRBV19 and TRBJ2-5, with D hard to call. Trimming stripped 5 bases from V and 1 base from J, with 11 bases between. This CDR3 has 14 residues. Per germline, CDR1 LNHDA and CDR2 SQIVND (reference sequence). CDR3 loop: CASSGRWIQETQYF. The CDR3 DNA follows: TGTGCCAGTAGTGGCAGGTGGATCCAAGAGACCCAGTACTTC.

This clonotype appeared a few times. This chain joins TRBV20-1 and TRBJ1-2, with a weak D call TRBD1 (6 bases). The V end lost 3 bases, the J end lost 4 bases, and 9 bases lay between the germline ends. Germline V gives CDR1 DFQATT, CDR2 SNEGSKA (reference sequence). The CDR3 contains 12 residues. The CDR3 loop is CSARGASYGYTF. In DNA form, the CDR3 reads TGCAGTGCTAGGGGGGCGTCCTATGGCTACACCTTC.

This clonotype has just a few counts. V and J are TRBV9 and TRBJ2-7, with D maybe TRBD2 (6 bases). The length of the CDR3 is 16 residues. The germline V gene encodes CDR1 SGDLS and CDR2 YYNGEE. Deletions cut 0 bases from V and 0 bases from J, with 13 bases between. CDR3 in amino acids: CASSVEPAGISYEQYF. The DNA for the CDR3 is TGTGCCAGCAGCGTAGAACCGGCGGGGATCTCCTACGAGCAGTACTTC.

Ten or more counts support this clonotype. The chain employs TRBV29-1 and TRBJ2-3; D uncertain. The CDR3 is 10 amino acids. Germline lookup yields CDR1 SQVTM and CDR2 ANQGSEA. Trimming cost V 4 bases and J 6 bases, with 5 bases left between them. In nucleotides, the CDR3 is TGCAGCGTTGGTCCCGATACGCAGTATTTT. It codes for CSVGPDTQYF.

This clonotype showed up just a few times. The genes are TRBV29-1 and TRBJ2-1, with D unclear. The CDR3 consists of 10 residues. Per germline, CDR1 SQVTM and CDR2 ANQGSEA. Trimming removed 6 bases at V and 9 bases at J, with 9 bases between. The CDR3, as DNA: TGCAGCGTCGCCATTCGTGAGCAGTTCTTC. Its translation: CSVAIREQFF.

V gene TRBV12-5 combines with J gene TRBJ2-1; the match to TRBD2 covers 9 bases. The CDR3 spans 15 residues. Germline assignment: CDR1 LGHNT and CDR2 FRNRAP. J gave up 0 bases and V 7 bases, and 4 bases lay outside the gene matches. This CDR3 is CASARSGSSYNEQFF. The CDR3 DNA sequence: TGTGCTAGTGCCCGTAGCGGGAGCTCCTACAATGAGCAGTTCTTC.